Each of the 10 T cell receptor beta chains below was sequenced from the same sample in a study of naive and memory T cell subsets. The beta constant-region primer was an equimolar mix of two oligonucleotides covering TRBC1 and TRBC2. Nested alpha and beta constant-region primers with the SP2 primer drove four PCR rounds on ligated cDNA. One entry per CDR3 protein, called by TCRdb with MiXCR from the UMI-ligation and nested PCR reads. The repertoire holds 98,000 or so distinct CDR3 sequences, approximately 10% seen once, with 0.13% in the top ten. Overall study results and limits: Possibly reflecting memory cells re-expressing CD45RA, a few larger clonotypes occurred in naive repertoires, especially CD8.

These receptors lack a known antigen. The sample was naive CD4+ T cells from blood. All receptors come from a human donor in good health.

This clonotype was counted a single time. The gene calls are TRBV9 and TRBJ1-1, with D tentatively TRBD1 (5 bases). Trimming removed 0 bases at V and 10 bases at J, with 13 bases between. CDR3 length: 13 residues. Looked up from germline, CDR1 is SGDLS and CDR2 is YYNGEE. Here the CDR3 reads CASSVGSGGRAFF. The CDR3 nucleotides are TGTGCCAGCAGCGTAGGCTCCGGGGGTAGAGCTTTCTTT.

This rearrangement joins TRBV19 to TRBJ1-5; TRBD1 aligns across 7 bases. The CDR3 consists of 17 residues. Germline values: CDR1 LNHDA, CDR2 SQIVND (reference sequence). The V gene end was trimmed by 10 bases and the J gene end by 0 bases; junction bases not matched to a gene: 15. This CDR3 is CATSPGQILNSNQPQHF. In nucleotides, the CDR3 is TGTGCCACCTCACCGGGACAGATACTAAATAGCAATCAGCCCCAGCATTTT.

This clonotype was picked up a small number of times. This sequence joins TRBV12-3 or TRBV12-4 and TRBJ1-3; D gene uncertain. The CDR3 contains 14 residues. Trimming shortened V by 3 bases and J by 2 bases, and 8 bases separated the two germline ends. The CDR3 DNA reads TGTGCCAGCAGTTTGTTGGCAGCTGGAAACACCATATATTTT. Its protein is CASSLLAAGNTIYF.

This sequence joins TRBV12-3 or TRBV12-4 and TRBJ2-6; 8 bases are a match to TRBD1. With 6 bases clipped from V and 2 bases from J, the junction kept 6 bases outside the gene matches. This CDR3 has 16 residues. CDR3 DNA sequence: TGTGCCAGCAGCGTGGGACAGGAGACTGGGGCCAACGTCCTGACTTTC. As protein: CASSVGQETGANVLTF.

This clonotype was seen a handful of times. J is TRBJ1-5 and V is TRBV12-3 or TRBV12-4; the match to TRBD1 covers 12 bases. The CDR3 has 15 residues. After removal of 7 bases from V and 4 bases from J, the junction contained 5 bases not matched to a gene. The CDR3 bases are TGTGCCAGCAAAGGGACAGGGGGCACAAATCAGCCCCAGCATTTT. Its protein product is CASKGTGGTNQPQHF.

Details on this clonotype: Being one base from a much bigger clone, this may be a read error. The chain has TRBV29-1 and TRBJ2-1, with D maybe TRBD1 (6 bases). CDR3 size: 13 residues. V was pared by 5 bases and J by 6 bases, with 14 bases between. In germline, CDR1 is SQVTM, CDR2 ANQGSEA. The CDR3 here is CSVLRDTSNEQFF. CDR3 coding DNA: TGCAGCGTTCTCCGGGACACCTCCAATGAGCAGTTCTTC.

The chain couples TRBV20-1 to TRBJ1-1; D gene ambiguous. The CDR3 sequence is 12 residues long. Deletions cut 8 bases from V and 1 base from J, with 11 bases between. Germline loops: CDR1 DFQATT, CDR2 SNEGSKA (reference sequence). The CDR3 reads CSPLVRNTEAFF. Written as DNA, the CDR3 is TGCAGTCCTCTTGTTAGGAACACTGAAGCTTTCTTT.

The chain recombines TRBV2 with TRBJ2-3; 10 bases are shared with TRBD2. J lost 2 bases, V lost 6 bases, and 5 bases had no gene match. The V gene's germline CDR1 is SNHLY and CDR2 FYNNEI. The CDR3 spans 15 residues. CDR3 region: CASREGLAHTDTQYF. CDR3 nucleotide sequence: TGTGCCAGCAGAGAGGGACTAGCGCACACAGATACGCAGTATTTT. Together with reference TRBV2 and TRBJ2-3, the CDR3 gives the full variable domain: EPEVTQTPSHQVTQMGQEVILRCVPISNHLYFYWYRQILGQKVEFLVSFYNNEISEKSEIFDDQFSVERPDGSNFTLKIRSTKLEDSAMYFCASREGLAHTDTQYFGPGTRLTVL.

V usage is TRBV7-2 and J usage is TRBJ2-1; TRBD2 agrees at 11 bases. Germline assignment: CDR1 SGHTA and CDR2 FQGNSA. The ends lost 1 base at V and 3 bases at J; junction bases unmatched: 2. This CDR3 region has 16 residues. The CDR3 bases are TGTGCCAGCAGCTTAGTGGGGACTAGCGGCTACAATGAGCAGTTCTTC. It is translated as CASSLVGTSGYNEQFF.

The J gene is TRBJ1-1, the V gene TRBV18; 7 bases are shared with TRBD1. The germline V gene has CDR1 KGHSH and CDR2 LQKENI. The length of the CDR3 is 15 residues. J was trimmed by 0 bases and V by 1 base; bases with no gene match: 2. DNA of the CDR3: TGTGCCAGCTCACCACTACAGGGGATGAACACTGAAGCTTTCTTT. Its translation is CASSPLQGMNTEAFF.